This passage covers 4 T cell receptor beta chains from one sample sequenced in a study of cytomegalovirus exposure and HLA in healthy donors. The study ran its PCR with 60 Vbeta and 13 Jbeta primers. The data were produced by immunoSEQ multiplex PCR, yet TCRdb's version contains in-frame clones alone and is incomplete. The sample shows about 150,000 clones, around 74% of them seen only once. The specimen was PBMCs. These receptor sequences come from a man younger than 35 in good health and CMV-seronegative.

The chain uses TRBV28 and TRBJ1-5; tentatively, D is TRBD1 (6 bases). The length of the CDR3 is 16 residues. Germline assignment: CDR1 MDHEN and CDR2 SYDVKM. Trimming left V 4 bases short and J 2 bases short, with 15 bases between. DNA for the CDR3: TGTGCCAGCAGTTGGGGGTCTCCAGGGGGCAATCAGCCCCAGCATTTT. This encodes CASSWGSPGGNQPQHF. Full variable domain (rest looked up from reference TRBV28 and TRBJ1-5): DVKVTQSSRYLVKRTGEKVFLECVQDMDHENMFWYRQDPGLGLRLIYFSYDVKMKEKGDIPEGYSVSREKKERFSLILESASTNQTSMYLCASSWGSPGGNQPQHFGDGTRLSIL.

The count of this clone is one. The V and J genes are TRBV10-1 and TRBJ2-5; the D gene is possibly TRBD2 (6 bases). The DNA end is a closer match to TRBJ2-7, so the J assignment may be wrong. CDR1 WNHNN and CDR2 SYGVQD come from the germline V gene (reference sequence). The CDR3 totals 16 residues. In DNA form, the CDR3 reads TGCGCCAGCAGTGAGGGGAGTAGCGGAAGCTCCTACGAGCAGTACTTC. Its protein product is CASSEGSSGSSYEQYF.

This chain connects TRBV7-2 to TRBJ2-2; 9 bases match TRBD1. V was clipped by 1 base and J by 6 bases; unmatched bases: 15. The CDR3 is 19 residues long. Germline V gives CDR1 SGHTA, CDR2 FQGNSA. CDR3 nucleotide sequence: TGTGCCAGCAGCTTAGGGAAGGGACAGGGTACTAGGAAGGCCGGGGAGCTGTTTTTT. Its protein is CASSLGKGQGTRKAGELFF.

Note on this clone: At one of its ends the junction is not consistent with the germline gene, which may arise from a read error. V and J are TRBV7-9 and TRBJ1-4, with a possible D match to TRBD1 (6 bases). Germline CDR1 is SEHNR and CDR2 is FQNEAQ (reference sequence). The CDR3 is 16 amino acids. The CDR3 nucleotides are TGTTCCAGCAGTTCTACAGGGAGGGACGGGAATGAAAAACTGTTTTTT. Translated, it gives CSSSSTGRDGNEKLFF.